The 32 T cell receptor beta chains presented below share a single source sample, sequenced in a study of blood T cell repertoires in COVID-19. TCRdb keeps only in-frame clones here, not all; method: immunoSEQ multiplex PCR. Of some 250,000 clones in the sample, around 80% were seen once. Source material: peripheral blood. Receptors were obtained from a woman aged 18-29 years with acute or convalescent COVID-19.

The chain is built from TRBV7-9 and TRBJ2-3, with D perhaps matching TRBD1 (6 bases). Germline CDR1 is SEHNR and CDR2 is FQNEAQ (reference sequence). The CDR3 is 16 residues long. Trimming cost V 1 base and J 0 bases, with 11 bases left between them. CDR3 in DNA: TGTGCCAGCAGCTTAGGGACAGTCTCAAGCACAGATACGCAGTATTTT. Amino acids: CASSLGTVSSTDTQYF.

The CDR3 DNA is TGTGCCAGCAGTCCGGGACTAGCGGGAGGCAATGAGCAGTTCTTC. Residues: CASSPGLAGGNEQFF. The chain is built from TRBV6-5 and TRBJ2-1; TRBD2 matches at 15 bases. Losses at the gene ends were 5 bases for V and 6 bases for J; bases not matched to a gene: 2. The length of the CDR3 is 15 residues. Germline-derived CDR1 and CDR2 are MNHEY and SVGAGI.

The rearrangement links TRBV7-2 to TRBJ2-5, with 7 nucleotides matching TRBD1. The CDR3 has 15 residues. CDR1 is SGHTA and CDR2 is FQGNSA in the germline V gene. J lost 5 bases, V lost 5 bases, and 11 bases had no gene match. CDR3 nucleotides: TGTGCCAGCAGCCCACAGACAGGGTCGTTCGAGACCCAGTACTTC. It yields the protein CASSPQTGSFETQYF.

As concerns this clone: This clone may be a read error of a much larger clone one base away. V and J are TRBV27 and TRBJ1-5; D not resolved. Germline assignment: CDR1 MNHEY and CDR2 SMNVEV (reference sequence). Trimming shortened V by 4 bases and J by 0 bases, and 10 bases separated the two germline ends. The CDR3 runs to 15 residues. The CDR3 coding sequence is TGTGCCAGCAGTTACCGGGGTCATAGCAATCAGCCCCAGCATTTT. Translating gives CASSYRGHSNQPQHF.

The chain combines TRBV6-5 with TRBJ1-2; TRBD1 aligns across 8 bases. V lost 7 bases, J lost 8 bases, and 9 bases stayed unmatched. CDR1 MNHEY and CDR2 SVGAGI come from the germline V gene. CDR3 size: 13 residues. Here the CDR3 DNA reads TGTGCCAGCAACCCCTCCAGGGGGCAGGGCTACACCTTC. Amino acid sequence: CASNPSRGQGYTF.

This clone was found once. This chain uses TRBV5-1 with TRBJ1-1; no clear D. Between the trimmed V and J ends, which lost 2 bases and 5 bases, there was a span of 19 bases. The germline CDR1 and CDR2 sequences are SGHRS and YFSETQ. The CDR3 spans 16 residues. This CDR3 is CASSFRSLGPGTEAFF. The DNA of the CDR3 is TGCGCCAGCAGCTTTCGATCTCTGGGTCCGGGGACTGAAGCTTTCTTT.

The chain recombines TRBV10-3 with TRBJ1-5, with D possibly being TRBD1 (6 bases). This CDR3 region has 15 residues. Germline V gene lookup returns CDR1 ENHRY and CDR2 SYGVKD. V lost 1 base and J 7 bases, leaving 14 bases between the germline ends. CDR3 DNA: TGTGCCATCAGTGAGTTAAGTGGGGGCAGCCAGCCCCAGCATTTT. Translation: CAISELSGGSQPQHF.

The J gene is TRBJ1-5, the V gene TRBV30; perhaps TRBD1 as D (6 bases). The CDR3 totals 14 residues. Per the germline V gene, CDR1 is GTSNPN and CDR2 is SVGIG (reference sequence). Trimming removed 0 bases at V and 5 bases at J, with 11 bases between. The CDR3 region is CAWSVGAGDQPQHF. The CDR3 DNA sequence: TGTGCCTGGAGTGTAGGGGCAGGGGATCAGCCCCAGCATTTT.

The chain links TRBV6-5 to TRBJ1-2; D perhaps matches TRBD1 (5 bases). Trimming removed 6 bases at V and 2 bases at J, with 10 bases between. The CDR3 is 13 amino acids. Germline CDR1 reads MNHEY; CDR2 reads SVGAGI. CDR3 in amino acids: CASRRDRNYGYTF. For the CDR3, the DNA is TGTGCCAGCAGACGCGACAGAAACTATGGCTACACCTTC.

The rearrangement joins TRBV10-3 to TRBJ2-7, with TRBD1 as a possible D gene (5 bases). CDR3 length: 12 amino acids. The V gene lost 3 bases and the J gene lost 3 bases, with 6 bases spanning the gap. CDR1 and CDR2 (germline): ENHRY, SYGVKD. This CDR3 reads CAISDRVYEQYF. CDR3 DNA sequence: TGTGCCATCAGTGACAGGGTCTACGAGCAGTACTTC.

The CDR3 nucleotides read TGTGCCAGCAGGACGGGACAGGGCTACGAGCAGTACTTC. This codes for CASRTGQGYEQYF. The V gene is TRBV28, the J gene TRBJ2-7; 9 bases match TRBD1. The V and J ends lost 6 bases and 3 bases, in that order; junction bases with no gene match: 3. CDR3 length: 13 residues. Per the germline V gene, CDR1 is MDHEN and CDR2 is SYDVKM.

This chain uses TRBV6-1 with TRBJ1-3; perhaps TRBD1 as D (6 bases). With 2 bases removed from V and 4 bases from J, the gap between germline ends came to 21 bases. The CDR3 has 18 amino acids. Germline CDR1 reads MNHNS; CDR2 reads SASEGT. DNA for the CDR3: TGTGCCAGCAGTGAACCCCATACTAACAGGGAGTCCGGAAACACCATATATTTT. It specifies CASSEPHTNRESGNTIYF.

In nucleotides, the CDR3 is TGCGCCAGCAGCCTCGTGGAGAGCACTGAAGCTTTCTTT. Translated, it gives CASSLVESTEAFF. The chain couples TRBV5-1 to TRBJ1-1; D gene uncertain. V gave up 4 bases and J gave up 4 bases, with 11 bases separating them. Germline CDR1 and CDR2: SGHRS and YFSETQ. The CDR3 length is 13 residues.

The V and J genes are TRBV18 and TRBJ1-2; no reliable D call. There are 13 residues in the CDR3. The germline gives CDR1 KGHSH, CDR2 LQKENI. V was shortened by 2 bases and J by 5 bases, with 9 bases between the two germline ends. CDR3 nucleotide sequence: TGTGCCAGCTCACCATCAAATGAGTATGGCTACACCTTC. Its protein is CASSPSNEYGYTF. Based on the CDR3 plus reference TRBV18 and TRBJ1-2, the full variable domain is NAGVMQNPRHLVRRRGQEARLRCSPMKGHSHVYWYRQLPEEGLKFMVYLQKENIIDESGMPKERFSAEFPKEGPSILRIQQVVRGDSAAYFCASSPSNEYGYTFGSGTRLTVV.

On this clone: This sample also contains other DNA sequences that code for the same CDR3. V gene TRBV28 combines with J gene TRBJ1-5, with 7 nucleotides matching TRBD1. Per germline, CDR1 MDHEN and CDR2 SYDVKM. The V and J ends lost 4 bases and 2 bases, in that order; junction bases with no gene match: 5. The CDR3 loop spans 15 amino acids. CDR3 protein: CASSWGQGGNQPQHF. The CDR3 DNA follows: TGTGCCAGCAGTTGGGGCCAGGGGGGCAATCAGCCCCAGCATTTT.

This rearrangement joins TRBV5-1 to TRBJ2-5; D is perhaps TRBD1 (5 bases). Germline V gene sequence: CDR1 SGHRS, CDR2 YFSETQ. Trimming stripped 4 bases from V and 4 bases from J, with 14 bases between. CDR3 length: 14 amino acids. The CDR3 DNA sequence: TGCGCCAGCAGCCCCGCGGTGGGGCTAGAGACCCAGTACTTC. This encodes CASSPAVGLETQYF. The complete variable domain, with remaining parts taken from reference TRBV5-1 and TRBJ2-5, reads KAGVTQTPRYLIKTRGQQVTLSCSPISGHRSVSWYQQTPGQGLQFLFEYFSETQRNKGNFPGRFSGRQFSNSRSEMNVSTLELGDSALYLCASSPAVGLETQYFGPGTRLLVL.

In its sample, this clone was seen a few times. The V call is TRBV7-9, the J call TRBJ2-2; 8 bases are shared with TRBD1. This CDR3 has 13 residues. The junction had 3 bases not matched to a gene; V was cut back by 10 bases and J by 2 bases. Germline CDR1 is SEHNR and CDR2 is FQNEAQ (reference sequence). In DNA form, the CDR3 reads TGTGCCAACGGACAGGGAAACACCGGGGAGCTGTTTTTT. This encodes CANGQGNTGELFF.

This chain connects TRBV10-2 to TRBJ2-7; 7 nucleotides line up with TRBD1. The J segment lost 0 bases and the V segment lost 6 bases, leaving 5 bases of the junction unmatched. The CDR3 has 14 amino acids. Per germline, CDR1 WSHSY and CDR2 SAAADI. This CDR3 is CASRQGDSSYEQYF. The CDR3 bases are TGCGCCAGCAGACAAGGGGACAGCTCCTACGAGCAGTACTTC.

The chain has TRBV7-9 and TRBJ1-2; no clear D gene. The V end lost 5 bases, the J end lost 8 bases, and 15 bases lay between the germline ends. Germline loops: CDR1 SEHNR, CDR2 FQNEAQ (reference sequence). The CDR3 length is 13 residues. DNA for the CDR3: TGTGCCAGCAGCGAGTACTCGGTGGGCGGCTACACCTTC. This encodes CASSEYSVGGYTF.

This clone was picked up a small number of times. This CDR3 is CASSVGTPYNEQFF. CDR3 sequence (DNA): TGCGCCAGCAGCGTCGGGACTCCTTACAATGAGCAGTTCTTC. The chain uses TRBV5-1 and TRBJ2-1; D may be TRBD2 (6 bases). The CDR3 covers 14 residues. The V gene's germline CDR1 is SGHRS and CDR2 YFSETQ. Trimming removed 4 bases from V and 4 bases from J, with 12 bases in between.

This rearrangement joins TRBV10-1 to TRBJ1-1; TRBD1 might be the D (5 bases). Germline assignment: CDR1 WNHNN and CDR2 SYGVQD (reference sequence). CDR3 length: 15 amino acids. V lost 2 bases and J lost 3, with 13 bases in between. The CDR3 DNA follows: TGCGCCAGCAGTGAGGGGAGGGGCGCGGACACTGAAGCTTTCTTT. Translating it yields CASSEGRGADTEAFF.

The CDR3 DNA is TGTGCCAGCAGTGGGACAGGGTTAGCATCCGGGGAGCTGTTTTTT. This codes for CASSGTGLASGELFF. V is TRBV2 and J is TRBJ2-2; 8 bases line up with TRBD1. The V segment lost 4 bases and the J segment 6 bases; nucleotides outside the gene matches: 7. Germline values: CDR1 SNHLY, CDR2 FYNNEI. The CDR3 spans 15 residues.

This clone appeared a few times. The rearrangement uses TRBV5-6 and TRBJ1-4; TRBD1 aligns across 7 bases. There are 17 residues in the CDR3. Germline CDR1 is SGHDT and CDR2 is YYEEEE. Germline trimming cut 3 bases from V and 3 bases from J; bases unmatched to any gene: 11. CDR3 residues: CASSWWQGVVSNEKLFF. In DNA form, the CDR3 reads TGTGCCAGCAGCTGGTGGCAGGGGGTAGTGTCTAATGAAAAACTGTTTTTT.

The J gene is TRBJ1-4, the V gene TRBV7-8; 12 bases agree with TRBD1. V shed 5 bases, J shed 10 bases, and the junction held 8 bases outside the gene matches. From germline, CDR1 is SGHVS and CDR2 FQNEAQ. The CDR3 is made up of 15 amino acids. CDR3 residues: CASSGGTGGVGKLFF. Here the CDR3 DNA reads TGTGCCAGCAGCGGGGGGACAGGGGGCGTCGGAAAACTGTTTTTT.

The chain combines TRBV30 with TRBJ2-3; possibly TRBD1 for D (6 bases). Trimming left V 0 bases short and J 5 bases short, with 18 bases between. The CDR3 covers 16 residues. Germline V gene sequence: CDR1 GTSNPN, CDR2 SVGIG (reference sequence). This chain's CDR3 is CAWSVGTPDRRDTQYF. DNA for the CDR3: TGTGCCTGGAGTGTCGGGACACCGGATAGGAGAGATACGCAGTATTTT.

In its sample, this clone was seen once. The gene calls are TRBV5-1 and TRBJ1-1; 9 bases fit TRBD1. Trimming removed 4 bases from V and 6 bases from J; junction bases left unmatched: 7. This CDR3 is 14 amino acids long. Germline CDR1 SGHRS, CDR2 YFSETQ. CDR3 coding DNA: TGCGCCAGCAGCGAGGGACAGGGTATGGCTGAAGCTTTCTTT. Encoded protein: CASSEGQGMAEAFF.

This CDR3 is CASSLAVGLLVDTQYF. DNA of the CDR3: TGTGCCAGCAGCTTGGCCGTTGGGCTTCTGGTAGATACGCAGTATTTT. The V call is TRBV5-5, the J call TRBJ2-3; D ambiguous. Germline lookup yields CDR1 SGHKS and CDR2 YYEKEE (reference sequence). V shed 0 bases and J shed 5 bases, with 16 bases lying between them. The CDR3 runs to 16 residues.

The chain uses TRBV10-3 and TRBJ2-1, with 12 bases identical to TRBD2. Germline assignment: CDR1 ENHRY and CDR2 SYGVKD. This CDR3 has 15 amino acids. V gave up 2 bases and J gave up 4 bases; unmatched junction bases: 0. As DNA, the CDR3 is TGTGCCATCAGTGAGACTAGCGGGGGGTACAATGAGCAGTTCTTC. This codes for CAISETSGGYNEQFF.

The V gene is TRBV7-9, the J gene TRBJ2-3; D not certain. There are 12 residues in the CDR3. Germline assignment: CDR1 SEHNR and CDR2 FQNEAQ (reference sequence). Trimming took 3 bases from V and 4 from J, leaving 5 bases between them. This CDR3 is CASSFLPDTQYF. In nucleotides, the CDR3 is TGTGCCAGCAGCTTTCTCCCAGATACGCAGTATTTT.

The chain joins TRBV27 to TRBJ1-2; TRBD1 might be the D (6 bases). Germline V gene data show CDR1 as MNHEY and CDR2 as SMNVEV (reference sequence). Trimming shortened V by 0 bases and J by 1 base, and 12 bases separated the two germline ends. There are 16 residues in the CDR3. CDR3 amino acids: CASSLSGTLDNYGYTF. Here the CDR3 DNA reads TGTGCCAGCAGTTTATCGGGGACACTTGATAACTATGGCTACACCTTC.

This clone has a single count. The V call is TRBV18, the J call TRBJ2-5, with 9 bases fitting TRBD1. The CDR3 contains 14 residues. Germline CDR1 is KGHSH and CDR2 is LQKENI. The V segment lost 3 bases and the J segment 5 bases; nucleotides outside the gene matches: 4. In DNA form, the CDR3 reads TGTGCCAGCTCACCTACAGGGGGCCGGGAGACCCAGTACTTC. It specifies CASSPTGGRETQYF.

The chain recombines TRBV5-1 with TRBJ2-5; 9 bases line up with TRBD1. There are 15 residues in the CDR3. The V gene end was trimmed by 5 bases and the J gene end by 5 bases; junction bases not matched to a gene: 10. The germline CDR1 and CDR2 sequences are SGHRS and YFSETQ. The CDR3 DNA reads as TGCGCCAGCAGTAGGGGACAGGGTGTTTTGGAGACCCAGTACTTC. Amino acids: CASSRGQGVLETQYF.